These 25 T cell receptor beta chains share one sample of origin, sequenced in a study of CXCR3-negative and CXCR3-positive naive CD8 T cells. Through 5' RACE with UMI labels, the TRB cDNA libraries were prepared. TCRdb re-analyzed the 5' RACE reads; it lists each CDR3 protein once, without DNA. This listing includes roughly 89,000 distinct CDR3 sequences. The sample taken for sequencing was naive CXCR3- CD8+ T cells from blood. Subset described: CD45RO-CCR7+CD27+CD95- naive CD8+ T cells lacking CXCR3 (TNR3-). These receptors all come from a human donor in good health. Some clones in this sample may be carry-over from other donors' samples.

This sequence joins TRBV29-1 and TRBJ2-1; the TCRdb call, TRBD2, lacks DNA for checking. CDR1 and CDR2 from the germline V gene are SQVTM and ANQGSEA. This CDR3 contains 15 residues. This CDR3 reads CSVEILAARMNEQFF.

The V gene is TRBV6-5, the J gene TRBJ2-7. Per the germline V gene, CDR1 is MNHEY and CDR2 is SVGAGI. The CDR3 runs 14 residues. The CDR3 loop is CASSYDDTSYEQYF.

The rearrangement uses TRBV5-1 and TRBJ2-7. In germline, CDR1 is SGHRS, CDR2 YFSETQ. The CDR3 covers 12 residues. The CDR3 sequence is CASSWNTNEQYF.

This rearrangement joins TRBV27 to TRBJ2-4; TCRdb selects TRBD2, and the lack of DNA leaves this call unchecked. Germline-derived CDR1 and CDR2 are MNHEY and SMNVEV (reference sequence). The CDR3 consists of 15 residues. The CDR3: CASTRRGSAKNIQYF.

The chain links TRBV20-1 to TRBJ1-1; TCRdb's D gene call, TRBD1, goes unchecked for lack of DNA. Germline-derived CDR1 and CDR2 are DFQATT and SNEGSKA (reference sequence). This CDR3 spans 13 amino acids. This CDR3 is CSAHRAGGTEAFF.

The gene calls are TRBV19 and TRBJ2-1; TCRdb's D call, TRBD2, is unchecked because there is no DNA. In germline, CDR1 is LNHDA, CDR2 SQIVND (reference sequence). This CDR3 spans 13 amino acids. This chain's CDR3 is CASGLAGYNEQFF. Complete variable domain (other parts from reference TRBV19 and TRBJ2-1): DGGITQSPKYLFRKEGQNVTLSCEQNLNHDAMYWYRQDPGQGLRLIYYSQIVNDFQKGDIAEGYSVSREKKESFPLTVTSAQKNPTAFYLCASGLAGYNEQFFGPGTRLTVL.

This CDR3 is CASSFGRAGELFF. This sequence joins TRBV5-1 and TRBJ2-2. The CDR3 totals 13 residues. In germline, CDR1 is SGHRS, CDR2 YFSETQ.

This chain links TRBV4-1 with TRBJ2-7; the TCRdb D gene call, TRBD1, has no DNA to confirm it. This CDR3 has 16 amino acids. The germline gives CDR1 MGHRA, CDR2 YSYEKL. The CDR3 region is CASSHRRTESSYEQYF.

The chain uses TRBV5-5 and TRBJ2-7. This CDR3 has 12 amino acids. CDR1 and CDR2 from the germline V gene are SGHKS and YYEKEE (reference sequence). This CDR3 is CASSFRSYEQYF.

This chain joins TRBV7-6 and TRBJ2-7; the TCRdb call, TRBD1, lacks DNA for checking. Germline lookup yields CDR1 SGHVS and CDR2 FNYEAQ. CDR3 length: 13 amino acids. The CDR3 is CASSLSQGTEQYF.

V is TRBV7-9 and J is TRBJ2-7. The CDR3 is made up of 12 amino acids. Germline V gives CDR1 SEHNR, CDR2 FQNEAQ (reference sequence). CDR3 in amino acids: CASSLSGDEQYF.

The CDR3 region is CASSLGPVTEAFF. The rearrangement uses TRBV11-2 and TRBJ1-1. This CDR3 has 13 amino acids. CDR1 is SGHAT and CDR2 is FQNNGV in the germline V gene.

This CDR3 is CAISDPTEITYEQYF. The genes are TRBV10-3 and TRBJ2-5. The CDR3 is 15 residues long. CDR1 and CDR2 from the germline V gene are ENHRY and SYGVKD.

The V call is TRBV20-1, the J call TRBJ2-1; TCRdb lists TRBD2, though no DNA is available to test this call. CDR3 length: 13 residues. Per the germline V gene, CDR1 is DFQATT and CDR2 is SNEGSKA (reference sequence). The CDR3 sequence is CSARAGVGNEQFF.

The rearrangement joins TRBV27 to TRBJ2-1. The germline CDR1 and CDR2 sequences are MNHEY and SMNVEV (reference sequence). The CDR3 runs to 17 residues. CDR3 region: CASSPPLRRSSYNEQFF.

This sequence joins TRBV4-1 and TRBJ2-7; the TCRdb call, TRBD2, lacks DNA for checking. Germline assignment: CDR1 MGHRA and CDR2 YSYEKL. There are 15 residues in the CDR3. CDR3 amino acids: CASSQDAGLTYEQYF.

This chain links TRBV15 with TRBJ2-3; TCRdb proposes TRBD1, but this gene call is untestable without DNA. Germline V gene data show CDR1 as LNHNV and CDR2 as YYDKDF (reference sequence). The CDR3 has 15 residues. The CDR3 region is CATSRDGQCTDTQYF. The full variable domain, rest sourced from reference TRBV15 and TRBJ2-3, is DAMVIQNPRYQVTQFGKPVTLSCSQTLNHNVMYWYQQKSSQAPKLLFHYYDKDFNNEADTPDNFQSRRPNTSFCFLDIRSPGLGDTAMYLCATSRDGQCTDTQYFGPGTRLTVL.

The chain couples TRBV20-1 to TRBJ2-3; TCRdb lists TRBD1, though no DNA is available to test this call. In germline, CDR1 is DFQATT, CDR2 SNEGSKA (reference sequence). This CDR3 has 14 amino acids. The CDR3 here is CSATGTVGVDTQYF.

CDR3 sequence reads: CASSSPWGQGAYNEQFF. This chain connects TRBV12-3 or TRBV12-4 to TRBJ2-1; the D call from TCRdb, TRBD1, cannot be confirmed without DNA. The CDR3 has 17 amino acids.

The chain couples TRBV12-5 to TRBJ2-2; TCRdb's D gene call, TRBD1, goes unchecked for lack of DNA. CDR1 is LGHNT and CDR2 is FRNRAP in the germline V gene. This CDR3 has 16 amino acids. The CDR3 sequence: CASGLSTTGDDGELFF.

The rearrangement links TRBV7-7 to TRBJ2-1; the D call of TRBD2 rests on TCRdb alone, since no DNA is present to check it. This CDR3 contains 13 residues. Looked up from germline, CDR1 is SSHAT and CDR2 is FNYEAQ (reference sequence). The CDR3 reads CASSTSGSYEQFF.

The chain uses TRBV19 and TRBJ2-1; TCRdb returns TRBD2, unconfirmable since there is no DNA. This CDR3 comprises 15 residues. Germline CDR1 LNHDA, CDR2 SQIVND (reference sequence). The CDR3 spells CASRVGAGGLSEQFF.

This rearrangement joins TRBV29-1 to TRBJ2-7. Looked up from germline, CDR1 is SQVTM and CDR2 is ANQGSEA. This CDR3 has 11 amino acids. CDR3 in amino acids: CSVIVSYEQYF.

This chain's CDR3 is CASTLDVRGVIYGYTF. V usage is TRBV19 and J usage is TRBJ1-2; with no DNA, the TCRdb D assignment of TRBD1 cannot be verified. The germline V gene encodes CDR1 LNHDA and CDR2 SQIVND (reference sequence). CDR3 length: 16 amino acids.

The chain joins TRBV12-3 or TRBV12-4 to TRBJ2-2; checking the TCRdb D call of TRBD2 is not possible without DNA. The CDR3 is 15 residues long. The CDR3 here is CASSFTSGNTGELFF.